The 31 T cell receptor beta chains below all came from one sample that was sequenced in a study of shared clonotypes between healthy human individuals. Only in-frame clones appear in the TCRdb table, and some are missing; sequencing was by immunoSEQ multiplex PCR. This sample has over a million clones, with approximately 80% found just once. Source material: memory CD4+ T cells from PBMCs. As to subset: CD45RA-negative fraction. Source of these receptors: a young man in good health. Some clones in this sample may be carry-over from other donors' samples.

This rearrangement joins TRBV28 to TRBJ1-4; 11 bases are a match to TRBD1. The CDR3 has 13 amino acids. Germline V gene data show CDR1 as MDHEN and CDR2 as SYDVKM. J lost 13 bases, V lost 10 bases, and 11 bases had no gene match. The CDR3 nucleotides read TGTGCCACTAGTCCGGGACAGGGGGGTAGACTGTTTTTT. This sequence encodes CATSPGQGGRLFF.

The rearrangement joins TRBV7-8 to TRBJ2-7; maybe TRBD2 (6 bases). The CDR3 sequence is 14 residues long. V shed 4 bases and J shed 7 bases, with 17 bases lying between them. In germline, CDR1 is SGHVS, CDR2 FQNEAQ. This CDR3 reads CASSSRGSAGEQYF. The CDR3 nucleotides are TGTGCCAGCAGCTCTCGAGGCTCGGCGGGGGAGCAGTACTTC.

Remarks on this clone: The sample contains more than one DNA sequence encoding this CDR3. The chain is built from TRBV7-3 and TRBJ2-6; 7 bases match TRBD1. The CDR3 has 15 amino acids. Germline CDR1 is SGHTA and CDR2 is FQGTGA. V trimming: 5 bases; J trimming: 4 bases; junction bases outside the gene matches: 5. This chain's CDR3 is CASSLQGTGANVLTF. CDR3 in DNA: TGTGCCAGCAGCCTACAGGGGACGGGGGCCAACGTCCTGACTTTC.

The V gene is TRBV29-1, the J gene TRBJ2-2, with 9 bases identical to TRBD1. Germline CDR1 reads SQVTM; CDR2 reads ANQGSEA. V trimming: 4 bases; J trimming: 7 bases; junction bases outside the gene matches: 10. The CDR3 sequence is 15 residues long. CDR3 amino acids: CSVVTGTGQGGELFF. CDR3 bases: TGCAGCGTTGTTACCGGGACAGGGCAGGGCGGGGAGCTGTTTTTT.

V is TRBV4-1 and J is TRBJ2-3, with 10 positions matching TRBD2. There are 22 residues in the CDR3. Per the germline V gene, CDR1 is MGHRA and CDR2 is YSYEKL. V lost 0 bases, J lost 0 bases, and 18 bases stayed unmatched. Written as DNA, the CDR3 is TGCGCCAGCAGCCAAGATATGCGGGCTAGCGGGAGATTAACTCTTAGCACAGATACGCAGTATTTT. This codes for CASSQDMRASGRLTLSTDTQYF.

This clone was recorded only once. The chain carries TRBV10-1 and TRBJ2-2, with 10 bases fitting TRBD2. The ends lost 5 bases at V and 1 base at J; junction bases unmatched: 1. The CDR3 length is 15 residues. Looked up from germline, CDR1 is WNHNN and CDR2 is SYGVQD (reference sequence). CDR3 sequence: CASSRTSGNTGELFF. The CDR3 nucleotides read TGCGCCAGCAGTAGGACTAGCGGGAACACCGGGGAGCTGTTTTTT.

This clone was seen only a few times. The chain couples TRBV4-3 to TRBJ2-7, with 7 bases matching TRBD1. With V trimmed by 3 bases and J by 4 bases, 9 bases remained unmatched. CDR3 length: 15 amino acids. In germline, CDR1 is LGHNA, CDR2 YSLEER. The CDR3, as DNA: TGCGCCAGCAGCCACCCGACAGGGAATTATTACGAGCAGTACTTC. It encodes CASSHPTGNYYEQYF.

The chain carries TRBV6-5 and TRBJ2-4; 9 bases agree with TRBD1. The CDR3 runs 15 residues. V was clipped by 5 bases and J by 0 bases; unmatched bases: 2. The germline gives CDR1 MNHEY, CDR2 SVGAGI. Written as DNA, the CDR3 is TGTGCCAGCAGTCGGGACAGGGTAGCCAAAAACATTCAGTACTTC. Amino acid sequence: CASSRDRVAKNIQYF.

This clone was recorded a few times. The V gene is TRBV6-6, the J gene TRBJ1-1; D is ambiguous. CDR3 length: 15 residues. Trimming stripped 8 bases from V and 1 base from J, with 17 bases between. Germline V gene lookup returns CDR1 MNHNY and CDR2 SVGAGI (reference sequence). CDR3 sequence: CASCVTRSANTEAFF. The DNA of the CDR3 is TGTGCCAGCTGCGTTACCCGTTCAGCGAACACTGAAGCTTTCTTT.

The DNA for the CDR3 is TGTGCCAGCGGGATCTTTAGGGGGGGCACTGAAGCTTTCTTT. This gives the protein CASGIFRGGTEAFF. This rearrangement joins TRBV6-1 to TRBJ1-1; the D gene is possibly TRBD1 (6 bases). V was cut by 8 bases and J by 4 bases, with 17 bases left in between. This CDR3 is built from 14 residues. Germline V gene lookup returns CDR1 MNHNS and CDR2 SASEGT.

This clone showed up just once. It may be a read error: a sequence one base away is much more abundant. This rearrangement joins TRBV5-1 to TRBJ2-7, with D perhaps TRBD1 (6 bases). With 0 bases removed from V and 3 bases from J, the gap between germline ends came to 7 bases. The CDR3 is 13 residues long. Germline CDR1 is SGHRS and CDR2 is YFSETQ. The CDR3 DNA reads TGCGCCAGCAGCTTGGACAGGGTCTACGAGCAGTACTTC. Amino acids: CASSLDRVYEQYF. Looking up the rest from reference TRBV5-1 and TRBJ2-7 gives the full variable domain: KAGVTQTPRYLIKTRGQQVTLSCSPISGHRSVSWYQQTPGQGLQFLFEYFSETQRNKGNFPGRFSGRQFSNSRSEMNVSTLELGDSALYLCASSLDRVYEQYFGPGTRLTVT.

The V call is TRBV29-1, the J call TRBJ1-2; D gene uncertain. The CDR3 runs 12 residues. In germline, CDR1 is SQVTM, CDR2 ANQGSEA. In DNA form, the CDR3 reads TGCATAGGTGGGGATTCTAACTATGGCTACACCTTC. This encodes CIGGDSNYGYTF.

V usage is TRBV5-1 and J usage is TRBJ2-1; 11 nucleotides match TRBD1. The length of the CDR3 is 14 residues. With 5 bases clipped from V and 9 bases from J, the junction kept 7 bases outside the gene matches. Germline assignment: CDR1 SGHRS and CDR2 YFSETQ. CDR3 nucleotides: TGCGCCAGCAGACAAGGACAGGGGGCGGGTGAGCAGTTCTTC. This encodes CASRQGQGAGEQFF.

The table lists this clone with a count of one. The chain links TRBV28 to TRBJ2-7; 7 bases agree with TRBD1. V dropped 6 bases and J dropped 9; count of bases not matched to a gene: 8. This CDR3 has 12 residues. Germline CDR1 reads MDHEN; CDR2 reads SYDVKM. CDR3: CASSLTGLRQYF. CDR3 coding DNA: TGTGCCAGCAGCCTGACAGGGTTAAGGCAGTACTTC. The full variable domain, with the rest looked up from reference TRBV28 and TRBJ2-7, is DVKVTQSSRYLVKRTGEKVFLECVQDMDHENMFWYRQDPGLGLRLIYFSYDVKMKEKGDIPEGYSVSREKKERFSLILESASTNQTSMYLCASSLTGLRQYFGPGTRLTVT.

This sequence joins TRBV18 and TRBJ1-1, with a possible D match to TRBD1 (5 bases). This CDR3 comprises 15 residues. CDR1 and CDR2 from the germline V gene are KGHSH and LQKENI. Trimming took 4 bases from V and 2 from J, leaving 14 bases between them. CDR3 sequence reads: CASSLAGTDNTEAFF. The DNA of the CDR3 is TGTGCCAGCTCACTTGCTGGGACGGATAACACTGAAGCTTTCTTT. The full variable domain, with the rest looked up from reference TRBV18 and TRBJ1-1, is NAGVMQNPRHLVRRRGQEARLRCSPMKGHSHVYWYRQLPEEGLKFMVYLQKENIIDESGMPKERFSAEFPKEGPSILRIQQVVRGDSAAYFCASSLAGTDNTEAFFGQGTRLTVV.

The CDR3 protein is CASSSGTSENEQFF. The CDR3 nucleotides read TGCGCCAGCAGCTCCGGGACTAGCGAGAATGAGCAGTTCTTC. This chain joins TRBV5-1 and TRBJ2-1, with 10 bases lining up with TRBD2. CDR1 and CDR2 from the germline V gene are SGHRS and YFSETQ. The CDR3 consists of 14 residues. With 3 bases clipped from V and 7 bases from J, the junction kept 4 bases outside the gene matches.

V usage is TRBV5-1 and J usage is TRBJ2-1; D uncertain. Germline V gene lookup returns CDR1 SGHRS and CDR2 YFSETQ. The CDR3 covers 14 residues. The V gene lost 4 bases and the J gene lost 5 bases, with 13 bases spanning the gap. The CDR3 DNA sequence: TGCGCCAGCAGCCCCAGGCCGATGGACAATGAGCAGTTCTTC. Encoded protein: CASSPRPMDNEQFF.

This rearrangement joins TRBV4-1 to TRBJ2-7; 13 bases fit TRBD2. V was pared by 4 bases and J by 3 bases, with 6 bases of the junction left unmatched. The CDR3 is 16 residues long. In germline, CDR1 is MGHRA, CDR2 YSYEKL. Written as DNA, the CDR3 is TGCGCCAGCAGCCGGACTAGCGGGAGTTTCCACTACGAGCAGTACTTC. This encodes CASSRTSGSFHYEQYF.

This clone was observed a handful of times. The gene calls are TRBV27 and TRBJ2-7; D is undetermined. V was cut by 0 bases and J by 6 bases, with 12 bases left in between. CDR1 is MNHEY and CDR2 is SMNVEV in the germline V gene (reference sequence). The CDR3 covers 14 residues. The CDR3 is CASSLSVPTGEQYF. The CDR3 coding sequence is TGTGCCAGCAGTTTATCGGTCCCGACGGGCGAGCAGTACTTC.

This clone came up a few times. The chain couples TRBV9 to TRBJ1-3; D not certain. Germline CDR1 reads SGDLS; CDR2 reads YYNGEE. This CDR3 spans 14 amino acids. The ends were cut back, 4 bases at V and 0 bases at J, with 8 bases in the middle. This CDR3 is CASSPENSGNTIYF. The CDR3 DNA sequence: TGTGCCAGCAGCCCCGAGAACTCTGGAAACACCATATATTTT.

In its sample, this clone was seen once. The V gene is TRBV7-8, the J gene TRBJ2-1, with 9 bases fitting TRBD1. The junction had 7 bases not matched to a gene; V was cut back by 4 bases and J by 0 bases. The CDR3 has 17 residues. Germline values: CDR1 SGHVS, CDR2 FQNEAQ. CDR3 nucleotide sequence: TGTGCCAGCAGCTCGAAGGGACAGGGCAGCTCCTACAATGAGCAGTTCTTC. This sequence encodes CASSSKGQGSSYNEQFF.

CDR3 bases: TGTGCCAGCGGCCCTGGGGGTGGAAACACCATATATTTT. It codes for CASGPGGGNTIYF. This chain uses TRBV2 with TRBJ1-3; D is perhaps TRBD1 (5 bases). The CDR3 consists of 13 residues. Germline V gene data show CDR1 as SNHLY and CDR2 as FYNNEI. Between the trimmed V and J ends, which lost 8 bases and 3 bases, there was a span of 11 bases.

The CDR3 coding sequence is TGTGCCAGTAGTATAGTCCGGGGAAGCCAAGAGACCCAGTACTTC. Encoded protein: CASSIVRGSQETQYF. The chain employs TRBV19 and TRBJ2-5; a weak D match, TRBD2 (5 bases). Germline V gene lookup returns CDR1 LNHDA and CDR2 SQIVND (reference sequence). This CDR3 has 15 residues. Trimming left V 1 base short and J 1 base short, with 10 bases between.

The gene calls are TRBV6-4 and TRBJ1-2; TRBD1 matches 9 bases. Trimming cost V 0 bases and J 5 bases; bases outside gene matches: 1. This CDR3 spans 14 amino acids. From germline, CDR1 is MRHNA and CDR2 SNTAGT. The CDR3: CASSDSGTGYGYTF. The CDR3 DNA reads as TGTGCCAGCAGTGACTCCGGGACAGGGTATGGCTACACCTTC.

The gene calls are TRBV19 and TRBJ2-4; possible D gene TRBD1, 6 bases. The CDR3 length is 16 residues. The germline V gene encodes CDR1 LNHDA and CDR2 SQIVND (reference sequence). Trimming cost V 3 bases and J 7 bases, with 19 bases left between them. The CDR3 DNA reads as TGTGCCAGTAGTATCGGGTACAGGGCAGTGGGTAACATTCAGTACTTC. Residues: CASSIGYRAVGNIQYF.

The chain combines TRBV29-1 with TRBJ2-5, with TRBD1 as a possible D gene (6 bases). V was cut by 1 base and J by 1 base, with 13 bases left in between. In germline, CDR1 is SQVTM, CDR2 ANQGSEA. The CDR3 is made up of 15 amino acids. The CDR3 is CSVEGANRAQETQYF. CDR3 DNA: TGCAGCGTTGAAGGCGCGAACAGGGCCCAAGAGACCCAGTACTTC.

J is TRBJ1-3 and V is TRBV6-5, with 7 bases lining up with TRBD1. In germline, CDR1 is MNHEY, CDR2 SVGAGI. V dropped 4 bases and J dropped 4; count of bases not matched to a gene: 7. The CDR3 totals 15 residues. CDR3 residues: CASSLEGAAGNTIYF. The DNA of the CDR3 is TGTGCCAGCAGTTTGGAGGGGGCTGCAGGAAACACCATATATTTT.

The V gene is TRBV5-8, the J gene TRBJ1-4; D is undetermined. The CDR3 is made up of 17 amino acids. Germline CDR1 and CDR2: SGHTS and YDEGEE. Trimming left V 3 bases short and J 0 bases short, with 15 bases between. CDR3 bases: TGTGCCAGCAGCTCAGGACGGGGAGTTGCAACTAATGAAAAACTGTTTTTT. Translated, it gives CASSSGRGVATNEKLFF.

V usage is TRBV9 and J usage is TRBJ2-3; 8 bases agree with TRBD2. Germline lookup yields CDR1 SGDLS and CDR2 YYNGEE. Unmatched junction bases numbered 5, after V lost 5 bases and J lost 0 bases. This CDR3 contains 15 residues. CDR3 coding DNA: TGTGCCAGCAGTGCGGGGGGCATCAGCACAGATACGCAGTATTTT. Translating it yields CASSAGGISTDTQYF.

This clone has just a few counts. The chain uses TRBV6-5 and TRBJ2-5, with no clear D. V was cut by 2 bases and J by 5 bases, with 9 bases left in between. Germline CDR1 MNHEY, CDR2 SVGAGI. The CDR3 has 13 amino acids. CDR3 coding DNA: TGTGCCAGCAGTTACAACCTGGGGGAGACCCAGTACTTC. Amino acids: CASSYNLGETQYF.

The chain has TRBV7-2 and TRBJ2-7; 13 positions agree with TRBD2. The CDR3 consists of 15 residues. V was pared by 5 bases and J by 6 bases, with 7 bases of the junction left unmatched. The V gene's germline CDR1 is SGHTA and CDR2 FQGNSA. CDR3 sequence: CASSAGLAGDGEQYF. DNA of the CDR3: TGTGCCAGCAGCGCCGGACTAGCGGGAGACGGCGAGCAGTACTTC. The variable domain in full, with the rest retrieved from reference TRBV7-2 and TRBJ2-7, is GAGVSQSPSNKVTEKGKDVELRCDPISGHTALYWYRQSLGQGLEFLIYFQGNSAPDKSGLPSDRFSAERTGGSVSTLTIQRTQQEDSAVYLCASSAGLAGDGEQYFGPGTRLTVT.